These 26 T cell receptor beta chains were all obtained from the same sample, sequenced in a study of type 1 and type 2 diabetes patients. Genomic DNA was the PCR template. A primer set of 30 forward and 13 reverse primers amplified the CDR3. TCRdb reprocessed the multiplex PCR reads with MiXCR, giving one entry per CDR3 protein. Here the sample spans some 250,000 distinct CDR3 sequences, roughly 44% being singletons. The sample taken for sequencing was peripheral blood mononuclear cells (PBMCs). The source is a man younger than 35 with type 2 diabetes.

This sequence joins TRBV12-3 or TRBV12-4 and TRBJ2-2, with D possibly matching TRBD2 (5 bases). V shed 5 bases and J shed 6 bases, with 16 bases lying between them. This CDR3 region has 15 residues. The CDR3 loop reads CASSLLGEVSGELFF. The CDR3 DNA follows: TGTGCCAGCAGTCTCTTGGGAGAGGTCTCCGGGGAGCTGTTTTTT.

This clonotype was recorded a few times. V and J are TRBV19 and TRBJ1-5; D is unclear. Germline CDR1 and CDR2: LNHDA and SQIVND (reference sequence). This CDR3 comprises 13 residues. Trimming took 1 base from V and 4 from J, leaving 5 bases between them. CDR3 protein: CASSIGWNQPQHF. CDR3 in DNA: TGTGCCAGTAGTATAGGTTGGAATCAGCCCCAGCATTTT.

This clonotype has only one observation. This chain links TRBV5-5 with TRBJ1-5; 8 bases map to TRBD1. Germline-derived CDR1 and CDR2 are SGHKS and YYEKEE (reference sequence). V was clipped by 3 bases and J by 7 bases; unmatched bases: 6. This CDR3 has 14 residues. CDR3 amino acids: CASSSGQGHQPQHF. The CDR3 DNA sequence: TGTGCCAGCAGCTCTGGACAGGGACACCAGCCCCAGCATTTT. The variable domain in full, completed from reference TRBV5-5 and TRBJ1-5, reads DAGVTQSPTHLIKTRGQQVTLRCSPISGHKSVSWYQQVLGQGPQFIFQYYEKEERGRGNFPDRFSARQFPNYSSELNVNALLLGDSALYLCASSSGQGHQPQHFGDGTRLSIL.

This chain connects TRBV27 to TRBJ2-7; 9 nucleotides align to TRBD1. Germline V gene sequence: CDR1 MNHEY, CDR2 SMNVEV (reference sequence). Trimming cost V 5 bases and J 5 bases; bases outside gene matches: 7. This CDR3 region has 14 residues. CDR3 loop: CASSPGQGPHEQYF. The CDR3 DNA sequence: TGTGCCAGCAGTCCGGGACAGGGACCTCACGAGCAGTACTTC.

CDR3 amino acids: CASSPTGIGQGYTF. In nucleotides, the CDR3 is TGTGCCAGCAGTCCCACAGGGATAGGACAGGGCTACACCTTC. V usage is TRBV28 and J usage is TRBJ1-2, with D tentatively TRBD1 (6 bases). The CDR3 has 14 amino acids. The V gene's germline CDR1 is MDHEN and CDR2 SYDVKM. Trimming shortened V by 5 bases and J by 8 bases, and 18 bases separated the two germline ends.

The rearrangement links TRBV6-6 to TRBJ2-7, with D possibly TRBD1 on 5 matching bases. Germline assignment: CDR1 MNHNY and CDR2 SVGAGI (reference sequence). The CDR3 contains 14 residues. The V gene lost 0 bases and the J gene lost 5 bases, with 11 bases spanning the gap. CDR3 region: CASSYSRSGNEQYF. The CDR3 coding sequence is TGTGCCAGCAGTTACTCGAGATCAGGGAACGAGCAGTACTTC.

This clonotype was found a few times. V is TRBV19 and J is TRBJ2-2; TRBD2 matches at 13 bases. The V gene's germline CDR1 is LNHDA and CDR2 SQIVND (reference sequence). The CDR3 contains 16 residues. J lost 6 bases, V lost 9 bases, and 10 bases had no gene match. This CDR3 is CASNLWTSGSAGELFF. CDR3 bases: TGTGCCAGCAACCTTTGGACTAGCGGGAGTGCCGGGGAGCTGTTTTTT.

V is TRBV12-3 or TRBV12-4 and J is TRBJ2-5; D is unclear. Trimming left V 6 bases short and J 2 bases short, with 16 bases between. The CDR3 runs to 15 residues. The CDR3 is CASSERTDVQETQYF. The DNA of the CDR3 is TGTGCCAGCAGCGAAAGGACGGATGTTCAAGAGACCCAGTACTTC.

This chain joins TRBV24-1 and TRBJ2-3, with 9 bases that match TRBD2. The V segment lost 1 base and the J segment 4 bases; nucleotides outside the gene matches: 5. The CDR3 loop spans 16 amino acids. Germline CDR1 and CDR2: KGHDR and SFDVKD. The CDR3 nucleotides read TGTGCCACCAGTGATTTCCGCGGGGGGGCCTCAGATACGCAGTATTTT. This translates into CATSDFRGGASDTQYF.

In this sample, this clonotype turned up a few times. V is TRBV7-6 and J is TRBJ2-3, with D perhaps TRBD1 (6 bases). The CDR3 length is 14 residues. Trimming stripped 5 bases from V and 6 bases from J, with 15 bases between. Per germline, CDR1 SGHVS and CDR2 FNYEAQ. This CDR3 reads CASSAAGGADTQYF. In nucleotides, the CDR3 is TGTGCCAGCAGCGCTGCTGGGGGCGCGGATACGCAGTATTTT.

This clonotype was counted only a few times. The chain is built from TRBV5-1 and TRBJ2-5, with 7 bases matching TRBD1. The CDR3 runs to 14 residues. Germline V lookup: CDR1 SGHRS, CDR2 YFSETQ. V dropped 5 bases and J dropped 3; count of bases not matched to a gene: 7. The CDR3 loop reads CASSWDSKEETQYF. In nucleotides, the CDR3 is TGCGCCAGCAGTTGGGACAGTAAGGAAGAGACCCAGTACTTC.

Concerning this clonotype itself: This may be a read error, as it is one base from a much larger clone. The V call is TRBV30, the J call TRBJ1-4; D is possibly TRBD1 (5 bases). Germline V CDR1 and CDR2: GTSNPN, SVGIG (reference sequence). This CDR3 is built from 12 residues. Between the trimmed V and J ends, which lost 7 bases and 13 bases, there was a span of 19 bases. The CDR3 region has the DNA TGTGCCTCCCCCCTCCCTCAGGGTGGACTGTTTTTT. This translates into CASPLPQGGLFF.

This rearrangement joins TRBV7-6 to TRBJ1-1; 10 bases align to TRBD1. Germline trimming cut 5 bases from V and 4 bases from J; bases unmatched to any gene: 13. CDR1 and CDR2 from the germline V gene are SGHVS and FNYEAQ. The length of the CDR3 is 17 residues. CDR3 DNA sequence: TGTGCCAGCAGCCTAAGACAGGGGGCGAACTTGGGCACTGAAGCTTTCTTT. Translation: CASSLRQGANLGTEAFF.

This clonotype was seen only a few times. The J gene is TRBJ2-2, the V gene TRBV19; perhaps TRBD2 as D (5 bases). CDR1 LNHDA and CDR2 SQIVND come from the germline V gene (reference sequence). The CDR3 extends over 13 amino acids. V gave up 7 bases and J gave up 3 bases, with 9 bases separating them. CDR3 sequence: CASTSFDTGELFF. The CDR3 DNA reads as TGTGCCAGTACTAGCTTCGACACCGGGGAGCTGTTTTTT.

In its sample, this clonotype was seen a few times. At one end the junction does not follow the germline gene, possibly because of a read error. The V call is TRBV7-2, the J call TRBJ2-1; TRBD1 matches 11 bases. The CDR3 covers 9 residues. CDR1 is SGHTA and CDR2 is FQGNSA in the germline V gene. CDR3 bases: TGTGCCACCGGACAGGGGGCGATCTTC. Amino acids: CATGQGAIF. Supplemented by reference TRBV7-2 and TRBJ2-1, the full variable domain reads GAGVSQSPSNKVTEKGKDVELRCDPISGHTALYWYRQSLGQGLEFLIYFQGNSAPDKSGLPSDRFSAERTGGSVSTLTIQRTQQEDSAVYLCATGQGAIFGPGTRLTVL.

The rearrangement joins TRBV10-1 to TRBJ2-7; 14 bases align to TRBD2. The CDR3 totals 16 residues. Germline V gene sequence: CDR1 WNHNN, CDR2 SYGVQD (reference sequence). Losses at the gene ends were 4 bases for V and 6 bases for J; bases not matched to a gene: 8. CDR3 nucleotides: TGCGCCAGCAGTGGCGGACTAGCGGGAGGTATGAGCGAGCAGTACTTC. Its translation is CASSGGLAGGMSEQYF.

This sequence joins TRBV10-1 and TRBJ2-1; TRBD1 agrees at 7 bases. Germline lookup yields CDR1 WNHNN and CDR2 SYGVQD (reference sequence). This CDR3 is 15 amino acids long. V shed 6 bases, J shed 3 bases, and the junction held 8 bases outside the gene matches. The CDR3 region is CASRTPGQSYNEQFF. The CDR3 bases are TGCGCCAGCAGAACTCCGGGACAGAGCTACAATGAGCAGTTCTTC.

Comment on this clonotype: This CDR3 is missing its conserved last phenylalanine or tryptophan, likely due to a read error. The J gene is TRBJ2-6, the V gene TRBV10-1; the D is unclear. Germline V lookup: CDR1 WNHNN, CDR2 SYGVQD (reference sequence). The CDR3 loop spans 13 amino acids. The CDR3 DNA reads TGTGCCAGCAGTTTGGCTGGGGCCAACGTCCTGACTTCC. Translating it yields CASSLAGANVLTS.

The chain couples TRBV24-1 to TRBJ2-7; unclear D gene. V dropped 5 bases and J dropped 6 bases, with 13 bases sitting between them. Germline assignment: CDR1 KGHDR and CDR2 SFDVKD. There are 13 residues in the CDR3. The CDR3 is CATSAGSKFEQYF. In DNA, the CDR3 is TGTGCCACCAGTGCCGGGTCCAAGTTCGAGCAGTACTTC.

This clonotype was observed a few times. The chain employs TRBV7-2 and TRBJ2-5, with D possibly being TRBD1 (5 bases). This CDR3 is 15 amino acids long. V lost 5 bases to trimming and J lost 3 bases, with 16 bases between them. Germline CDR1 and CDR2: SGHTA and FQGNSA. CDR3 residues: CASSPLVWGEETQYF. CDR3 coding DNA: TGTGCCAGCAGCCCCCTTGTGTGGGGCGAAGAGACCCAGTACTTC.

The rearrangement joins TRBV7-9 to TRBJ1-1, with TRBD1 identical over 7 bases. J was trimmed by 4 bases and V by 6 bases; bases with no gene match: 5. From germline, CDR1 is SEHNR and CDR2 FQNEAQ (reference sequence). The CDR3 totals 13 residues. Written as DNA, the CDR3 is TGTGCCAGCAGAACCGGGACAGTCACTGAAGCTTTCTTT. Amino acids: CASRTGTVTEAFF.

The chain employs TRBV14 and TRBJ2-1; TRBD2 matches at 7 bases. From germline, CDR1 is SGHDN and CDR2 FVKESK. V dropped 0 bases and J dropped 3; count of bases not matched to a gene: 14. CDR3 size: 19 residues. CDR3 sequence (DNA): TGTGCCAGCAGCCAAGAAAGGGTACCAGCGGGGAGCTTCTACAATGAGCAGTTCTTC. Protein sequence: CASSQERVPAGSFYNEQFF.

This clonotype occurred a few times. This sequence joins TRBV19 and TRBJ1-2, with D possibly TRBD1 on 6 matching bases. Germline V gives CDR1 LNHDA, CDR2 SQIVND (reference sequence). V was cut by 6 bases and J by 2 bases, with 13 bases left in between. The CDR3 loop spans 14 amino acids. In DNA, the CDR3 is TGTGCCAGTAGGGAGGACAGACGAAACTATGGCTACACCTTC. Translating gives CASREDRRNYGYTF.

In this sample, this clonotype turned up a few times. The rearrangement links TRBV20-1 to TRBJ2-7, with a weak D call TRBD1 (5 bases). The CDR3 runs to 14 residues. Trimming shortened V by 3 bases and J by 3 bases, and 15 bases separated the two germline ends. From germline, CDR1 is DFQATT and CDR2 SNEGSKA (reference sequence). DNA of the CDR3: TGCAGTGCTAGGACGATCAGGGCTAACTACGAGCAGTACTTC. Its translation is CSARTIRANYEQYF.

This clonotype has more than one count but fewer than ten. CDR3 sequence reads: CASSSSRGVNTEAFF. The CDR3, as DNA: TGTGCCAGCAGCTCGTCCCGCGGGGTGAACACTGAAGCTTTCTTT. The V gene is TRBV7-8, the J gene TRBJ1-1, with unresolved D. Germline V gene data show CDR1 as SGHVS and CDR2 as FQNEAQ. Trimming stripped 4 bases from V and 0 bases from J, with 12 bases between. This CDR3 spans 15 amino acids.

Worth noting for this clonotype: Since a much larger clone is just one base distant, this may be a read error. The V gene is TRBV15, the J gene TRBJ2-7, with D maybe TRBD2 (5 bases). The germline V gene has CDR1 LNHNV and CDR2 YYDKDF (reference sequence). This CDR3 has 14 amino acids. CDR3 DNA: TGTGCCGCCAGCAGAGATCGGGGTGGCTACGAGCAGTACTTC. It codes for CAASRDRGGYEQYF.